This T cell receptor (beta chain) was sequenced during a study of blood T cell repertoires in COVID-19. In the authors' methods: Estimation of nucleated cell counts was performed using reference gene primer amplification. The table came from immunoSEQ multiplex PCR; TCRdb's copy has only in-frame clones and leaves some out. V and J calls and clone size are as listed in that table; D and trimming were resolved from the DNA. The sample contains roughly 100,000 clones, 65% to 85% of which appear only once. Trimming took off 1 base at V and 4 bases at J, with 8 bases between the two ends. Germline CDR1 reads SGHTA; CDR2 reads FQGNSA. The CDR3 contains 14 residues.

The sequenced sample was peripheral blood. The gene calls are TRBV7-2 and TRBJ2-1, with a weak D call TRBD2 (6 bases). This clonotype was obtained from a man between 70 and 80 years old with active or convalescent COVID-19. In nucleotides, the CDR3 is TGTGCCAGCAGCTTAGGGGGGGTATACAATGAGCAGTTCTTC. Translation: CASSLGGVYNEQFF.